The clone carrying this T cell receptor beta chain was detected a few times. Antigen: not known. This entry is derived from a study of beta chain features in type 1 diabetes. Study-level background: Summed over all samples, the examined sorted cells came to about 110 million. Notes on the study in general: Moderate but significant shortening of TCRB CDR3s was recorded in all four CD4+ subsets from Type 1 diabetes patients.

TCRB transcripts that were expressed got sequenced, as all of the isolated RNA had been reverse transcribed. The data were produced by immunoSEQ multiplex PCR, yet TCRdb's version contains in-frame clones alone and is incomplete. The top ten hold 0.015% to 0.02% of the sample, which has under 350,000 clones, 13% to 15% seen once. V was shortened by 4 bases and J by 0 bases, with 12 bases between the two germline ends. The germline CDR1 and CDR2 sequences are SGDLS and YYNGEE. The CDR3 runs to 15 residues. The V call is TRBV9, the J call TRBJ2-3, with D tentatively TRBD1 (6 bases). This TCR derives from a man aged 30 to 45 with type 1 diabetes. Sample: naive CD4+ T cells from blood. The CDR3 region is CASSTHRVSTDTQYF. CDR3 DNA: TGTGCCAGCAGCACTCACAGGGTTAGCACAGATACGCAGTATTTT.